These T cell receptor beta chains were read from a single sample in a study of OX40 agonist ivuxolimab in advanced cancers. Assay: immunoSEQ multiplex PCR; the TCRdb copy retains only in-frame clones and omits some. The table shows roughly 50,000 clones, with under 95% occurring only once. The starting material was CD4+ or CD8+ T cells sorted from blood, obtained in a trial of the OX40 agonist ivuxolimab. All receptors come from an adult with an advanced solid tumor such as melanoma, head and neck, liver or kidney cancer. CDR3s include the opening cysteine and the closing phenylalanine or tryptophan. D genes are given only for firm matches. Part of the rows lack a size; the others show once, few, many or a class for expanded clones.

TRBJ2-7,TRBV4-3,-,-,TGCGCCAGCAGCCAAGACACCACCTACGAGCAGTACTTC,CASSQDTTYEQYF
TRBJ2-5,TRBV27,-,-,TGTGCCAGCAGTTTATGGGGGGGGCTAGCGGTGGAGACCCAGTACTTC,CASSLWGGLAVETQYF
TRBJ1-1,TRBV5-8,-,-,TGTGCCAGCAGCTTTCGACAGAGTAGTGAAGCTTTCTTT,CASSFRQSSEAFF
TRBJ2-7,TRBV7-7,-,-,TGTGCTAGCAGCTCCCGGCCCTTTGACGAGCAGTACTTC,CASSSRPFDEQYF
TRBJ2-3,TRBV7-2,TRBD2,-,TGTGCCAGCAGCTTAGCCCTAGCGGGACCTTCGGCAGATACGCAGTATTTT,CASSLALAGPSADTQYF
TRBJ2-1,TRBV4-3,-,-,TGCGCCAGCAGCCAAGATTTCACACAGGCCCGCGGGCTAGGGACCGAGCAGTTCTTC,CASSQDFTQARGLGTEQFF
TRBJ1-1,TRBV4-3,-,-,TGCGCCAGCAGCCCGGGACCGGGGAACACTGAAGCTTTCTTT,CASSPGPGNTEAFF
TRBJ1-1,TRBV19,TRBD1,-,TGTGCCAGTAGTATGGGAGGGACAGGGCCCGGAGCTTTCTTT,CASSMGGTGPGAFF
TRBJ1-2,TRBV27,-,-,TGTGCCAGCAGTTTATGGGCAAGCCTAGCTGGATCCTTTGATGGCTACACCTTC,CASSLWASLAGSFDGYTF
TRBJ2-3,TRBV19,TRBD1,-,TGTGCCAGTAGTATAGATCATCCGCAGGGGGCGCGGACAGATACGCAGTATTTT,CASSIDHPQGARTDTQYF
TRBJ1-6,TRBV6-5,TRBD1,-,TGTGCCAGCAGTTACTCGACAGGGGGCAATTCACCCCTCCACTTT,CASSYSTGGNSPLHF
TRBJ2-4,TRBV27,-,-,TGTGCCAGCAGTTTATCTTTAGGGGATGCCAAAAACATTCAGTACTTC,CASSLSLGDAKNIQYF
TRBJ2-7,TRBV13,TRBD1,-,TGTGCCAGCAGCCGACAGGGCCCCACACTCTACGAGCAGTACTTC,CASSRQGPTLYEQYF
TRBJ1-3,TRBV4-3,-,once,TGCGCCAGCAGCCAAGACCGGGGGAGTCTTGGAAACACCATATATTTT,CASSQDRGSLGNTIYF
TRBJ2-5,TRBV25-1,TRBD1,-,TGTGCCAGCAGTGGATTTGGACAGGGGGGCCAAGAGACCCAGTACTTC,CASSGFGQGGQETQYF
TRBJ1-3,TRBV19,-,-,TGTGCCAGTAGTATCTCGCTTGGGGCTGGAAACACCATATATTTT,CASSISLGAGNTIYF
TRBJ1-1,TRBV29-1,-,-,TGCAGCGTTGAACTGGGAAGTACCGGGGCTGAAGCTTTCTTT,CSVELGSTGAEAFF
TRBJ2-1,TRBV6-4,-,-,TGTGCCAGCAGTGACTCGGAGAGCTCCTACAATGAGCAGTTCTTC,CASSDSESSYNEQFF
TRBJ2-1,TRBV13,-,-,TGTGCCAGCAGCCTAGAGTACCGCTCGGAAGAGCAGTTCTTC,CASSLEYRSEEQFF
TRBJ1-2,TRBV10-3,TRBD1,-,TGTGCCATCAGTGAGAGGAGCTCGGGGACAGGGAACTATGGCTACACCTTC,CAISERSSGTGNYGYTF
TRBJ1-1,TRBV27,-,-,TGTGCCAGCAGTTTATGGGCCCAGAACACTGAAGCTTTCTTT,CASSLWAQNTEAFF
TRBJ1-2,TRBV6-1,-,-,TGTGCCAGCGACGGCCTCTATGGCTACACCTTC,CASDGLYGYTF
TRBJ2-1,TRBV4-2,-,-,TGTGCCAGCAGCCAAATAGGGGACCTCAGCTCCTACAATGAGCAGTTCTTC,CASSQIGDLSSYNEQFF
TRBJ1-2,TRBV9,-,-,TGTGCCAGCAGCCCGACAGGACCGTTCGGCTACACCTTC,CASSPTGPFGYTF
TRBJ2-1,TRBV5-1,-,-,TGCGCCAGCAGCTTGGTAGTCGGGGCGCCAAATGAGCAGTTCTTC,CASSLVVGAPNEQFF
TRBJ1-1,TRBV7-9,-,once,TGTGCCAGCAGCTTAGGGTCGGGTCCTGAAGCTTTCTTT,CASSLGSGPEAFF
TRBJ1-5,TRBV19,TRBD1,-,TGTGCCAGCAGCGACAGGGCATATAGCAATCAGCCCCAGCATTTT,CASSDRAYSNQPQHF
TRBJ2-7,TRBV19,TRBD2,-,TGTGCCAGTATGGGGAGGGGTTACGAGCAGTACTTC,CASMGRGYEQYF
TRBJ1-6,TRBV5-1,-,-,TGCGCCAGCAGCTTGGCCGGCAGGGTGGCGTCACCCCTCCACTTT,CASSLAGRVASPLHF
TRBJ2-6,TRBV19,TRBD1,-,TGTGCCAGTAGTATACGGAGGCCGGGACAGGTTGATCCCGGGGCCAACGTCCTGACTTTC,CASSIRRPGQVDPGANVLTF
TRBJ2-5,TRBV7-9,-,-,TGTGCCAGCATCCCCTCCGGGGGATTCCAAGAGACCCAGTACTTC,CASIPSGGFQETQYF
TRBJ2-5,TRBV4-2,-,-,TGTGCCAGCAGTGCTAGTTCATTGCTAGGGGCAGAGACCCAGTACTTC,CASSASSLLGAETQYF
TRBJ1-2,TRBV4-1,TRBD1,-,TGCGCCAGCAGCCAAGGTGGGACCGGGACAGGGGGCCTCGGAGGTGGCTACACCTTC,CASSQGGTGTGGLGGGYTF
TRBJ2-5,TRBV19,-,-,TGTGCCAGTAGTATTCCAGCCGCGTTCAGGGGTGAGGAGACCCAGTACTTC,CASSIPAAFRGEETQYF
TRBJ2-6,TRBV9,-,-,TGTGCCAGCAGCGTAGGGTCCATTTCCTCTGGGGCCAACGTCCTGACTTTC,CASSVGSISSGANVLTF
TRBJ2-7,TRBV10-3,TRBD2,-,TGTGCCATCAGTCTGACCGGGACTAGCGGTTACGAGCAGTACTTC,CAISLTGTSGYEQYF
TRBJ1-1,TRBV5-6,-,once,TGTGCCAGCAGCTTGGCCGGCAGGATGAACACTGAAGCTTTCTTT,CASSLAGRMNTEAFF
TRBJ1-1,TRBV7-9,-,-,TGTGCCAGCGTAGGTGCGGGGGGCACTGAAGCTTTCTTT,CASVGAGGTEAFF
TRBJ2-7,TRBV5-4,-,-,TGTGCCAGCAGCCCACCGGCCTCCTACGAGCAGTACTTC,CASSPPASYEQYF
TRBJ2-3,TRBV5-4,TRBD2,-,TGTGCCAGCAGCTGGGAACTTAGCGGGAGGATTTCAGATACGCAGTATTTT,CASSWELSGRISDTQYF
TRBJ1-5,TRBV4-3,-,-,TGCGCCAGCAGCGAAGGGGTTTATAGCAATCAGCCCCAGCATTTT,CASSEGVYSNQPQHF
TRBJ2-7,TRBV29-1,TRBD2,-,TGCAGCGTTGAACTCTTTGGGAGGGAATACGCCTACGAGCAGTACTTC,CSVELFGREYAYEQYF
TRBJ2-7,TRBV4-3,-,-,TGCGCCAGCAGCCAAGGCCACGGGGACTTAAGCTCCTACGAGCAGTACTTC,CASSQGHGDLSSYEQYF
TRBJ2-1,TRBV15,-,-,TGTGCCACCAGCAGAGATTTAAAGGGTTTGAATGAGCAGTTCTTC,CATSRDLKGLNEQFF
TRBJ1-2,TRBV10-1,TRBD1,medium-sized,TGCGCCAGCAGAAGGGGGCGGGATGGCTACACCTTC,CASRRGRDGYTF
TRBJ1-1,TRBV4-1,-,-,TGCGCCAGCAGCCAATATTGGAACACTGAAGCTTTCTTT,CASSQYWNTEAFF
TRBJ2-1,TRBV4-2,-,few,TGTGCCAGCAGCCAAGAAAGCGCGACTAACAATGAGCAGTTCTTC,CASSQESATNNEQFF